Listed here is a single TCR beta chain. These data are taken from a study of shared clonotypes between healthy human individuals. Study-wide context: Per-donor plates numbered three CD4 naive, three CD4 memory, two CD8 naive and one CD8 memory.

Once extracted for a subset, genomic DNA was divided evenly among several immunoSEQ plates. This table comes from immunoSEQ multiplex PCR, and its TCRdb copy is limited to in-frame clones, with some not included. The sample consists of some 2 million clones, 85% to 95% of them appearing once. V lost 2 bases, J lost 11 bases, and 4 bases lay in between. The germline gives CDR1 MNHNS, CDR2 SASEGT. CDR3 length: 11 residues. This clonotype originated in a man aged 18 to 30 in good health. V gene TRBV6-1 combines with J gene TRBJ1-6; D uncertain. The sequenced sample was naive CD4+ T cells sorted from blood. Subset defined: CD45RA+ positively selected. The CDR3 nucleotides are TGTGCCAGCAGTGAATACCCACCCCTCCACTTT. As protein: CASSEYPPLHF.